This T cell receptor beta chain was sequenced for a study of STAT3 mutations in large granular lymphocyte leukemia. In the study overall: Immunosuppressive therapy was given to more than half of T-LGLL patients. General study points: In some patients, a small highly pathogenic clone possibly went undetected. In about 30% of the 18 patients, new TCR clonotypes emerged after therapy. At least one immunodominant TCR beta clonotype appeared in every T-cell large granular lymphocyte leukemia patient.

V was trimmed by 4 bases and J by 6 bases, leaving 8 bases between them. This CDR3 spans 12 amino acids. In germline, CDR1 is MNHEY, CDR2 SMNVEV (reference sequence). Points on this clone: Its antigen is still unknown.

Each sample's TCRbeta library yielded on average around 41,000 productive templates. Repertoires were generated with immunoSEQ multiplex PCR, while TCRdb's copy carries only in-frame clones and drops some. The sample contains about 16,000 clones, 84% of which appear only once. The sequence was collected from a man between 45 and 60 years old with T-cell large granular lymphocyte leukemia. Some clones in this sample may be carry-over from other donors' samples. This sequence joins TRBV27 and TRBJ2-3; the D is unclear. The sequenced sample consisted of peripheral blood mononuclear cells. CDR3 region: CASSSFGDTQYF. The CDR3 DNA is TGTGCCAGCAGTTCATTTGGTGATACGCAGTATTTT.